This T cell receptor (beta chain) was recovered during a study of coeliac disease. Notes on the study in general: Only 1 of 6 controls, but about 50% of the 18 coeliac samples, showed published gliadin-specific TRB sequences. Largely private TRB repertoires meant most sequences were sample-unique. Lower clonality than controls marked TRB and TRG repertoires from active celiac intraepithelial and lamina propria samples.

The CDR3 is 17 residues long. V lost 0 bases, J lost 7 bases, and 22 bases lay in between. Germline V lookup: CDR1 MNHEY, CDR2 SMNVEV (reference sequence). Clones were read by immunoSEQ multiplex PCR, and TCRdb kept only the in-frame ones, dropping some. This sample has approximately 9,000 clones, with 67% found just once. In regard to this clone: Antigen unknown.

This TCR was sampled from a woman aged 55-75 years with celiac disease. The chain joins TRBV27 to TRBJ2-7; D might be TRBD2 (6 bases). The sample taken for sequencing was lamina propria lymphocytes from the gut. This CDR3 reads CASSLSWWGEPSWEQYF. The DNA for the CDR3 is TGTGCCAGCAGTTTATCCTGGTGGGGGGAGCCCTCTTGGGAGCAGTACTTC.